Below are 24 T cell receptor beta chains sequenced from a single sample in a study of T cell repertoires in cytomegalovirus infection. MiXCR was run by TCRdb on the reads, yielding one entry per CDR3 protein. The table includes 130,000 or so distinct CDR3 sequences, about 6.1% detected once. Specimen: PBMCs. The receptors come from a human donor in good health (CMV status not recorded). Some clones in this sample may be carry-over from other donors' samples.

This clonotype occurred many times. The chain combines TRBV7-9 with TRBJ2-5; TRBD2 is a possible D gene (5 bases). The length of the CDR3 is 14 residues. V was cut by 5 bases and J by 0 bases, with 10 bases left in between. Looked up from germline, CDR1 is SEHNR and CDR2 is FQNEAQ (reference sequence). In DNA, the CDR3 is TGTGCCAGCAGCGACCTGCGGGACCAAGAGACCCAGTACTTC. Amino acids: CASSDLRDQETQYF.

This clonotype has ten or more counts. The chain joins TRBV12-3 or TRBV12-4 to TRBJ2-7; D could derive from TRBD1 or TRBD2 (6 bases each). The CDR3 is 13 residues long. V lost 9 bases and J 7 bases, leaving 19 bases between the germline ends. CDR3: CASSGAGPLEQYF. The CDR3 DNA reads as TGTGCCAGTTCGGGGGCAGGGCCCTTGGAGCAGTACTTC.

Many counts were recorded for this clonotype. The chain is built from TRBV7-2 and TRBJ2-4; 7 bases agree with TRBD2. Per the germline V gene, CDR1 is SGHTA and CDR2 is FQGNSA. Unmatched junction bases numbered 11, after V lost 5 bases and J lost 4 bases. CDR3 length: 16 amino acids. The CDR3 loop is CASSPEGPSGKNIQYF. As DNA, the CDR3 is TGTGCCAGCAGCCCGGAAGGCCCTAGCGGTAAAAACATTCAGTACTTC.

Of note for this clonotype: A much larger clone lies a single base off, so this may be a read error. This rearrangement joins TRBV28 to TRBJ2-1; 8 positions agree with TRBD2. From germline, CDR1 is MDHEN and CDR2 SYDVKM. The V and J ends lost 2 bases and 2 bases, in that order; junction bases with no gene match: 5. The CDR3 totals 16 residues. Here the CDR3 reads CASSLHGLAPYNEQFF. The CDR3 nucleotides read TGTGCCAGCAGTTTACACGGACTAGCACCCTACAATGAGCAGTTCTTC. The full variable domain, in which reference TRBV28 and TRBJ2-1 provide the parts outside the CDR3, is DVKVTQSSRYLVKRTGEKVFLECVQDMDHENMFWYRQDPGLGLRLIYFSYDVKMKEKGDIPEGYSVSREKKERFSLILESASTNQTSMYLCASSLHGLAPYNEQFFGPGTRLTVL.

This chain links TRBV5-1 with TRBJ2-5; D call uncertain. Per germline, CDR1 SGHRS and CDR2 YFSETQ. CDR3 length: 14 amino acids. With 2 bases removed from V and 5 bases from J, the gap between germline ends came to 13 bases. CDR3 nucleotide sequence: TGCGCCAGCAGCTTAACGACGGTGTCGGAGACCCAGTACTTC. Protein sequence: CASSLTTVSETQYF.

Ten or more counts support this clonotype. The J gene is TRBJ1-5, the V gene TRBV2; 10 bases are a match to TRBD1. Germline V CDR1 and CDR2: SNHLY, FYNNEI. V was clipped by 6 bases and J by 3 bases; unmatched bases: 8. The CDR3 has 16 residues. The CDR3 bases are TGTGCCAGCAGAACCGACAGGGGGCGACTCAATCAGCCCCAGCATTTT. Translation: CASRTDRGRLNQPQHF.

The table lists this clonotype with a few counts. This chain uses TRBV30 with TRBJ1-2; possibly TRBD1 for D (6 bases). Germline V CDR1 and CDR2: GTSNPN, SVGIG (reference sequence). CDR3 length: 14 amino acids. Trimming shortened V by 2 bases and J by 3 bases, and 13 bases separated the two germline ends. CDR3 sequence: CAWSLTTGHYGYTF. The CDR3 DNA reads TGTGCCTGGAGTCTCACGACAGGCCACTATGGCTACACCTTC.

There are many counts of this clonotype. The chain recombines TRBV20-1 with TRBJ2-7, with a tentative D call TRBD1 (5 bases). CDR1 DFQATT and CDR2 SNEGSKA come from the germline V gene (reference sequence). CDR3 size: 12 residues. V shed 3 bases and J shed 5 bases, with 11 bases lying between them. DNA for the CDR3: TGCAGTGCTAGCCCCCAGGGTGACGAGCAGTACTTC. Translation gives CSASPQGDEQYF.

The rearrangement joins TRBV28 to TRBJ2-7; D gene ambiguous. CDR3 length: 15 residues. V was trimmed by 2 bases and J by 3 bases, leaving 14 bases between them. The germline gives CDR1 MDHEN, CDR2 SYDVKM. The CDR3 is CASSLVSVWNYEQYF. CDR3 in DNA: TGTGCCAGCAGTTTAGTTTCCGTTTGGAACTACGAGCAGTACTTC.

At least ten counts were recorded for this clonotype. The rearrangement links TRBV6-1 to TRBJ1-6, with D perhaps matching TRBD1 (6 bases). Trimming shortened V by 2 bases and J by 7 bases, and 12 bases separated the two germline ends. The V gene's germline CDR1 is MNHNS and CDR2 SASEGT. The CDR3 is made up of 15 amino acids. The CDR3 region has the DNA TGTGCCAGCAGTGAATTGCAGGGGAGAAATTCACCCCTCCACTTT. This gives the protein CASSELQGRNSPLHF.

This clonotype came up a few times. A much larger clonotype is one base distant, so this may be a read error. The rearrangement joins TRBV7-2 to TRBJ2-3, with D uncertain. Germline loops: CDR1 SGHTA, CDR2 FQGNSA. Trimming took 6 bases from V and 5 from J, leaving 9 bases between them. This CDR3 spans 12 amino acids. The CDR3 DNA reads TGTGCCAGCAGTTTTGGCGGAGATACGCAGTATTTT. Translation gives CASSFGGDTQYF.

In its sample, this clonotype was seen a few times. The chain joins TRBV6-6 to TRBJ2-7; the match to TRBD2 covers 10 bases. The V gene's germline CDR1 is MNHNY and CDR2 SVGAGI (reference sequence). The CDR3 loop spans 16 amino acids. After removal of 7 bases from V and 2 bases from J, the junction contained 11 bases not matched to a gene. CDR3 in DNA: TGTGCCAGCATCAACTCGGGGCTAGCGGGGGCCTACGAGCAGTACTTC. Translating it yields CASINSGLAGAYEQYF.

This clonotype has a count of ten or more. The chain links TRBV20-1 to TRBJ1-1; no clear D gene. V lost 7 bases, J lost 5 bases, and 17 bases lay in between. There are 13 residues in the CDR3. CDR1 is DFQATT, CDR2 SNEGSKA, per germline (reference sequence). In nucleotides, the CDR3 is TGCAGTGTGAACAGTAGGGTTTTTACTGAAGCTTTCTTT. Translating it yields CSVNSRVFTEAFF.

At least ten counts were recorded for this clonotype. The chain employs TRBV7-9 and TRBJ1-4, with D tentatively TRBD1 (5 bases). V was shortened by 5 bases and J by 6 bases, with 19 bases between the two germline ends. The CDR3 contains 16 residues. In germline, CDR1 is SEHNR, CDR2 FQNEAQ (reference sequence). CDR3 loop: CASSIKGRSPDEKLFF. Here the CDR3 DNA reads TGTGCCAGCAGCATCAAGGGACGGAGTCCTGATGAAAAACTGTTTTTT.

The table lists this clonotype with a few counts. The chain uses TRBV12-3 or TRBV12-4 and TRBJ1-6, with no clear D. The CDR3 is 14 amino acids. V was trimmed by 6 bases and J by 6 bases, leaving 12 bases between them. CDR3 region: CASSSGPINSPLHF. The DNA of the CDR3 is TGTGCCAGCAGCTCCGGACCGATTAATTCACCCCTCCACTTT.

This clonotype was seen many times. The chain combines TRBV7-2 with TRBJ2-5, with a possible D match to TRBD1 (5 bases). The CDR3 spans 13 residues. Per germline, CDR1 SGHTA and CDR2 FQGNSA. Trimming took 5 bases from V and 5 from J, leaving 12 bases between them. Here the CDR3 reads CASSKGMLETQYF. DNA for the CDR3: TGTGCCAGCAGCAAGGGGATGCTGGAGACCCAGTACTTC.

This chain joins TRBV2 and TRBJ2-5, with TRBD2 matching over 12 bases. Germline V CDR1 and CDR2: SNHLY, FYNNEI. The CDR3 runs 14 residues. Unmatched junction bases numbered 7, after V lost 10 bases and J lost 4 bases. CDR3 sequence: CAKASGGAGETQYF. The CDR3, as DNA: TGTGCCAAAGCTAGCGGGGGGGCCGGAGAGACCCAGTACTTC. Variable domain in full (rest from reference TRBV2 and TRBJ2-5): EPEVTQTPSHQVTQMGQEVILRCVPISNHLYFYWYRQILGQKVEFLVSFYNNEISEKSEIFDDQFSVERPDGSNFTLKIRSTKLEDSAMYFCAKASGGAGETQYFGPGTRLLVL.

This clonotype was seen a few times. This chain connects TRBV2 to TRBJ2-3, with D possibly being TRBD1 (6 bases). This CDR3 is built from 14 residues. Deletions cut 4 bases from V and 0 bases from J, with 8 bases between. Germline V gene lookup returns CDR1 SNHLY and CDR2 FYNNEI. The DNA of the CDR3 is TGTGCCAGCAGTGGGGGGCTAAGCACAGATACGCAGTATTTT. This translates into CASSGGLSTDTQYF.

The sample holds many counts of this clonotype. The J gene is TRBJ2-5, the V gene TRBV7-9; D not certain. This CDR3 spans 13 amino acids. V gave up 8 bases and J gave up 1 base, with 11 bases separating them. Germline loops: CDR1 SEHNR, CDR2 FQNEAQ (reference sequence). CDR3 coding DNA: TGTGCCAGCCATCGACTTACCCAAGAGACCCAGTACTTC. It translates to CASHRLTQETQYF.

This clonotype was detected a few times. This chain links TRBV5-8 with TRBJ2-1, with a tentative D call TRBD2 (6 bases). Germline lookup yields CDR1 SGHTS and CDR2 YDEGEE. The CDR3 is made up of 14 amino acids. V lost 9 bases, J lost 2 bases, and 15 bases lay in between. CDR3 protein: CATTNGGTYNEQFF. Written as DNA, the CDR3 is TGTGCCACCACTAACGGGGGTACCTACAATGAGCAGTTCTTC.

This clonotype was observed at least ten times. The chain is built from TRBV7-2 and TRBJ1-2; 7 nucleotides agree with TRBD1. CDR3 size: 15 residues. The germline V gene encodes CDR1 SGHTA and CDR2 FQGNSA. V gave up 2 bases and J gave up 6 bases; unmatched junction bases: 9. CDR3 sequence: CASSLQGVSVDGYTF. The CDR3 DNA follows: TGTGCCAGCAGCTTACAGGGGGTGTCTGTGGATGGCTACACCTTC.

This clonotype came up many times. The chain employs TRBV6-2 or TRBV6-3 and TRBJ1-1; D remains ambiguous. V dropped 0 bases and J dropped 8 bases, with 10 bases sitting between them. The CDR3 has 13 amino acids. The V gene's germline CDR1 is MNHEY and CDR2 SVGEGT. The CDR3 loop is CASSYSTTGEAFF. CDR3 coding DNA: TGTGCCAGCAGTTACTCGACAACGGGGGAAGCTTTCTTT.

This clonotype was counted ten times or more. V is TRBV19 and J is TRBJ2-7, with D hard to call. V lost 6 bases and J 6 bases, leaving 18 bases between the germline ends. The CDR3 loop spans 14 amino acids. CDR1 is LNHDA, CDR2 SQIVND, per germline (reference sequence). As DNA, the CDR3 is TGTGCCAGTAGATCGACCGGGCCCCTCGTCGAGCAGTACTTC. This encodes CASRSTGPLVEQYF.

Many counts were recorded for this clonotype. The chain has TRBV29-1 and TRBJ1-1; 9 bases line up with TRBD1. Germline trimming cut 7 bases from V and 3 bases from J; bases unmatched to any gene: 9. The V gene's germline CDR1 is SQVTM and CDR2 ANQGSEA. CDR3 length: 14 amino acids. CDR3 in amino acids: CSALDRGGYTEAFF. CDR3 DNA: TGCAGCGCCCTAGACAGGGGGGGCTACACTGAAGCTTTCTTT.